A single T cell receptor beta chain is shown here with its context. Its antigen is undetermined. The sample belongs to a study of blood T cells in healthy people across ages. No fewer than 6.5 million PBMCs went into each sample. Then a second PCR, running about 7 to 11 cycles, was carried out with a sample-barcoded 5' primer and a J-beta primer mix. Researchers report that a template-switch adaptor with 12 random nucleotides tagged each cDNA molecule. One entry per CDR3 protein, called by TCRdb with MiXCR from the 5' RACE reads. The sample lists 790,000 or so distinct CDR3 sequences, approximately 53% occurring once. General study points: Roughly linear age-related decline in beta diversity appeared, significant by age roughly 40.

The germline gives CDR1 ENHRY, CDR2 SYGVKD. The CDR3 runs 12 residues. V shed 8 bases and J 6 bases; nucleotides not matched to a gene: 0. This TCR derives from a man aged 35 to 55 in good health. The V call is TRBV10-3, the J call TRBJ2-1, with 11 bases lining up with TRBD2. Sequencing used blood. The CDR3: CAIGTSGNEQFF. The CDR3 region has the DNA TGTGCCATCGGGACTAGCGGCAATGAGCAGTTCTTC.